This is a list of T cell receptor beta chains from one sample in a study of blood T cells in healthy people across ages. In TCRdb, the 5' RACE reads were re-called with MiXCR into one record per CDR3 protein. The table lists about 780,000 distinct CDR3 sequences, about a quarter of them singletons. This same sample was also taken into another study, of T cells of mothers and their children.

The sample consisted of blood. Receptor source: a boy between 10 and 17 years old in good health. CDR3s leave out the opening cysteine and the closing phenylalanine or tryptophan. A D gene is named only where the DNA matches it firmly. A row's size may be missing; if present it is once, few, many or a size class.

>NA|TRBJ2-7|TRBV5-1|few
ASSMQQGYEQY
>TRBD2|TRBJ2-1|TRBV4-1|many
ASSQEGSSGGLNEQF
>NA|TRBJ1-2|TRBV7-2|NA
ASSTPSGFNGYT
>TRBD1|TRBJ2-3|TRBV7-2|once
ASSGQTGADTDTQY
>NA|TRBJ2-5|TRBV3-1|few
ASRVPGRETQY
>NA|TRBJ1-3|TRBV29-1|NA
SVAGVTSGNTIY
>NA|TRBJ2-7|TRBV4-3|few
ASSQDRQTYEQY
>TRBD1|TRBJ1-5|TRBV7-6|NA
ASSPGTAYSNQPQH
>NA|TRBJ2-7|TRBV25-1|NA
ASSELGGREGNEQY
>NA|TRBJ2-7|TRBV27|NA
ATRGASAYEQY
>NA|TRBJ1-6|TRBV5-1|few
ASSRRGRDNSPLH
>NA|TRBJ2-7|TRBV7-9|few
ASSSPREPRQY
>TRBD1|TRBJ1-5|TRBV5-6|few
ASSLEGQGLNQPQH
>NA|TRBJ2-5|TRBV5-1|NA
ASSFSDGRPRTQY
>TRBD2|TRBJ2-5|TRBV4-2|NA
ASSQDLRGLAGKETQY
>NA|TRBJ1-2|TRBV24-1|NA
ATSDLQVPHGYT
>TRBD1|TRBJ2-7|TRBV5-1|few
ASGPQGAGEQY
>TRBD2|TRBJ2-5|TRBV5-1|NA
ASSTQRGLETQY
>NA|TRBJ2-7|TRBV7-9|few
ASTMPGFPSYEQY
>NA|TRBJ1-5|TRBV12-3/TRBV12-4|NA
AAGGPGNQPQH
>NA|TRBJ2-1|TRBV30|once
AWRRERAYNEQF
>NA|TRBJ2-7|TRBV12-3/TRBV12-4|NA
ASSWGAGGRNEQY
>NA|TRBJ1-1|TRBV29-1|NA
SVEDLEGRATEAF